The 18 T cell receptor beta chains in this list originate from one sample, sequenced in a study of shared clonotypes between healthy human individuals. Here immunoSEQ multiplex PCR was the method, and the copy in TCRdb shows in-frame clones only, minus some. Among 2,100,000 or so clones, approximately 94% were seen once, and the ten largest hold 0.1% to 0.15%. Source material: naive CD4+ T cells sorted from blood. Stated subset: CD45RA+ positively selected. The receptors derive from a man between 18 and 29 years old in good health.

This CDR3 reads CASARGRGNEQFF. The CDR3 DNA follows: TGTGCCAGCGCTAGGGGGAGAGGCAATGAGCAGTTCTTC. The genes are TRBV6-6 and TRBJ2-1; D possibly corresponds to TRBD1 (6 bases). Looked up from germline, CDR1 is MNHNY and CDR2 is SVGAGI (reference sequence). The CDR3 runs to 13 residues. Trimming pared 8 bases from V and 6 bases from J, leaving 14 bases between.

The chain employs TRBV9 and TRBJ2-2, with a possible D match to TRBD2 (6 bases). The germline V gene encodes CDR1 SGDLS and CDR2 YYNGEE. This CDR3 has 16 residues. Trimming stripped 3 bases from V and 1 base from J, with 13 bases between. The DNA of the CDR3 is TGTGCCAGCAGCGCCCGAGGTAGCGGGAACACCGGGGAGCTGTTTTTT. Translation: CASSARGSGNTGELFF.

The chain couples TRBV30 to TRBJ2-1; unclear D gene. V lost 0 bases to trimming and J lost 6 bases, with 6 bases between them. The CDR3 consists of 12 residues. CDR1 and CDR2 from the germline V gene are GTSNPN and SVGIG (reference sequence). The CDR3 DNA follows: TGTGCCTGGAGTGTAATTCCCAATGAGCAGTTCTTC. It translates to CAWSVIPNEQFF.

V gene TRBV30 combines with J gene TRBJ2-5, with 7 positions matching TRBD2. V gave up 2 bases and J gave up 10 bases; unmatched junction bases: 7. CDR1 and CDR2 (germline): GTSNPN, SVGIG (reference sequence). The CDR3 is made up of 12 amino acids. CDR3 residues: CAWSNGGGHQYF. CDR3 nucleotide sequence: TGTGCCTGGAGTAATGGGGGAGGGCACCAGTACTTC. Full variable domain (remainder filled in from reference TRBV30 and TRBJ2-5): SQTIHQWPATLVQPVGSPLSLECTVEGTSNPNLYWYRQAAGRGLQLLFYSVGIGQISSEVPQNLSASRPQDRQFILSSKKLLLSDSGFYLCAWSNGGGHQYFGPGTRLLVL.

CDR3 DNA sequence: TGTGCCAGCATACGGGACAGGGGGTTTAACTATGGCTACACCTTC. Residues: CASIRDRGFNYGYTF. The rearrangement joins TRBV6-1 to TRBJ1-2, with 11 bases aligning to TRBD1. Germline trimming cut 7 bases from V and 1 base from J; bases unmatched to any gene: 5. The V gene's germline CDR1 is MNHNS and CDR2 SASEGT. The CDR3 loop spans 15 amino acids.

The rearrangement joins TRBV11-2 to TRBJ1-4, with D hard to call. The length of the CDR3 is 14 residues. Germline CDR1 and CDR2: SGHAT and FQNNGV. V lost 5 bases and J 4 bases, leaving 11 bases between the germline ends. For the CDR3, the DNA is TGTGCCAGCAGCCTTGACATTTTTAATGAAAAACTGTTTTTT. Its translation: CASSLDIFNEKLFF.

The chain links TRBV28 to TRBJ1-2, with 9 positions matching TRBD1. The CDR3 totals 16 residues. Germline CDR1 reads MDHEN; CDR2 reads SYDVKM. J lost 2 bases, V lost 1 base, and 5 bases had no gene match. The CDR3: CASSLSGTGKNYGYTF. In DNA form, the CDR3 reads TGTGCCAGCAGTTTATCCGGGACAGGGAAAAACTATGGCTACACCTTC.

The V and J genes are TRBV7-9 and TRBJ1-1; D is unresolved. Trimming removed 3 bases from V and 0 bases from J, with 11 bases in between. This CDR3 is built from 15 residues. Germline CDR1 SEHNR, CDR2 FQNEAQ (reference sequence). Here the CDR3 reads CASSLGERMNTEAFF. CDR3 bases: TGTGCCAGCAGCTTGGGTGAGCGAATGAACACTGAAGCTTTCTTT. The entire variable domain, with the rest obtained from reference TRBV7-9 and TRBJ1-1, is as follows: DTGVSQNPRHKITKRGQNVTFRCDPISEHNRLYWYRQTLGQGPEFLTYFQNEAQLEKSRLLSDRFSAERPKGSFSTLEIQRTEQGDSAMYLCASSLGERMNTEAFFGQGTRLTVV.

This clone has only one observation. V usage is TRBV6-5 and J usage is TRBJ2-5; TRBD1 matches at 8 bases. The CDR3 length is 15 residues. Germline CDR1 and CDR2: MNHEY and SVGAGI. Losses at the gene ends were 0 bases for V and 3 bases for J; bases not matched to a gene: 3. The CDR3 DNA reads TGTGCCAGCAGTTACTCGCCAGGGGGCAAAGAGACCCAGTACTTC. Translating it yields CASSYSPGGKETQYF.

Details on this clone: Other DNA variants within this sample encode the same CDR3. The chain carries TRBV6-6 and TRBJ2-7; D not certain. Deletions cut 2 bases from V and 2 bases from J, with 4 bases between. Germline lookup yields CDR1 MNHNY and CDR2 SVGAGI (reference sequence). This CDR3 is 12 amino acids long. The CDR3 here is CASSYGTYEQYF. CDR3 nucleotides: TGTGCCAGCAGTTACGGGACCTACGAGCAGTACTTC.

The CDR3 nucleotides are TGTGCCAGCAGAGAACCGGGACAAACCGCCTACGAGCAGTACTTC. Translating gives CASREPGQTAYEQYF. This rearrangement joins TRBV6-6 to TRBJ2-7; D possibly corresponds to TRBD1 (6 bases). The CDR3 contains 15 residues. Trimming removed 6 bases at V and 2 bases at J, with 17 bases between. Germline CDR1 reads MNHNY; CDR2 reads SVGAGI (reference sequence).

The chain uses TRBV11-2 and TRBJ1-1; D is possibly TRBD1 (6 bases). Between the trimmed V and J ends, which lost 1 base and 0 bases, there was a span of 12 bases. CDR3 length: 16 residues. The germline V gene has CDR1 SGHAT and CDR2 FQNNGV. CDR3 bases: TGTGCCAGCAGCTTAGGGCCGGGGGCGGTGAACACTGAAGCTTTCTTT. As protein: CASSLGPGAVNTEAFF.

This chain joins TRBV19 and TRBJ2-6; D is perhaps TRBD1 (6 bases). This CDR3 has 18 amino acids. The V and J ends lost 5 bases and 0 bases respectively, with 17 bases between them. Germline V CDR1 and CDR2: LNHDA, SQIVND (reference sequence). The CDR3 loop reads CASSPLQGTSSGANVLTF. The CDR3 nucleotides read TGTGCCAGTAGTCCCCTTCAGGGGACATCCTCTGGGGCCAACGTCCTGACTTTC. The entire variable domain, with the rest obtained from reference TRBV19 and TRBJ2-6, is as follows: DGGITQSPKYLFRKEGQNVTLSCEQNLNHDAMYWYRQDPGQGLRLIYYSQIVNDFQKGDIAEGYSVSREKKESFPLTVTSAQKNPTAFYLCASSPLQGTSSGANVLTFGAGSRLTVL.

This clone has only one observation. This chain uses TRBV7-8 with TRBJ2-7, with 7 bases lining up with TRBD1. The germline V gene has CDR1 SGHVS and CDR2 FQNEAQ. With 2 bases clipped from V and 1 base from J, the junction kept 8 bases outside the gene matches. This CDR3 region has 16 residues. The CDR3 DNA sequence: TGTGCCAGCAGCTTACCGTCCTCGGACAGGTCCTACGAGCAGTACTTC. Translating it yields CASSLPSSDRSYEQYF.

The genes are TRBV7-2 and TRBJ2-7; 7 bases align to TRBD2. Per germline, CDR1 SGHTA and CDR2 FQGNSA. This CDR3 comprises 13 residues. With V trimmed by 5 bases and J by 6 bases, 7 bases remained unmatched. The chain's CDR3 is CASSRTSLGEQYF. CDR3 nucleotide sequence: TGTGCCAGCAGCAGGACTAGTCTGGGCGAGCAGTACTTC.

This chain uses TRBV6-5 with TRBJ2-1; TRBD1 matches at 10 bases. The CDR3 spans 16 residues. With V trimmed by 2 bases and J by 11 bases, 12 bases remained unmatched. CDR1 is MNHEY, CDR2 SVGAGI, per germline. The CDR3 is CASSYETGGVLLKQFF. The CDR3 DNA is TGTGCCAGCAGTTACGAGACAGGGGGCGTTCTTCTAAAGCAGTTCTTC.

The gene calls are TRBV4-3 and TRBJ1-5, with TRBD1 as a possible D gene (6 bases). V lost 0 bases and J lost 3, with 9 bases in between. Germline V gives CDR1 LGHNA, CDR2 YSLEER. This CDR3 is built from 15 residues. The CDR3 sequence is CASSQEGGTNQPQHF. As DNA, the CDR3 is TGCGCCAGCAGCCAAGAAGGGGGAACCAATCAGCCCCAGCATTTT.

J is TRBJ2-7 and V is TRBV4-1; TRBD1 matches 10 bases. Germline assignment: CDR1 MGHRA and CDR2 YSYEKL. Trimming cost V 2 bases and J 5 bases; bases outside gene matches: 6. CDR3 length: 15 residues. The CDR3 coding sequence is TGCGCCAGCAGCCAAAGGACAGGGGGACGGGACGAGCAGTACTTC. It translates to CASSQRTGGRDEQYF.